These 30 T cell receptor beta chains originate from one sample sequenced in a study of T cells expressing NK-cell markers. After re-calling the 5' RACE reads, TCRdb lists one entry per CDR3 protein, DNA absent. Here the sample table reports 150,000 to 200,000 distinct CDR3 sequences. The sample taken for sequencing was blood T cells: a sorted CD56 or NKG2C T cell subset, CD4+ or CD8+ T cells, or bulk PBMC T cells (not recorded which). The receptors were sampled from a woman between 18 and 75 years old in good health.

V and J are TRBV5-1 and TRBJ2-5; the TCRdb D gene call, TRBD2, has no DNA to confirm it. Germline V lookup: CDR1 SGHRS, CDR2 YFSETQ. The CDR3 extends over 18 amino acids. CDR3 loop: CASSLALLAGGPTETQYF.

The chain joins TRBV5-1 to TRBJ2-1; lacking DNA, the TRBD2 call made by TCRdb goes unchecked. The length of the CDR3 is 15 residues. The germline V gene encodes CDR1 SGHRS and CDR2 YFSETQ. CDR3 region: CASSLSGPTGNEQFF.

This chain uses TRBV7-2 with TRBJ2-7; TCRdb proposes TRBD2, but this gene call is untestable without DNA. The CDR3 has 14 residues. Germline-derived CDR1 and CDR2 are SGHTA and FQGNSA. CDR3 protein: CASSTGTTSYEQYF.

The genes are TRBV7-3 and TRBJ2-5; TCRdb picks TRBD2, but there is no DNA to check that call. The CDR3 contains 18 residues. From germline, CDR1 is SGHTA and CDR2 FQGTGA. CDR3 residues: CASSRSSLGPSGQETQYF.

The chain carries TRBV28 and TRBJ2-7. Germline V gene sequence: CDR1 MDHEN, CDR2 SYDVKM. This CDR3 is 11 amino acids long. CDR3 sequence reads: CASSRRYEQYF. The entire variable domain, with the rest obtained from reference TRBV28 and TRBJ2-7, is as follows: DVKVTQSSRYLVKRTGEKVFLECVQDMDHENMFWYRQDPGLGLRLIYFSYDVKMKEKGDIPEGYSVSREKKERFSLILESASTNQTSMYLCASSRRYEQYFGPGTRLTVT.

V and J are TRBV10-3 and TRBJ2-7; TCRdb designates TRBD1, a call that cannot be tested without DNA. Germline V gives CDR1 ENHRY, CDR2 SYGVKD. CDR3 length: 14 residues. The CDR3 spells CAIRGAGDPYEQYF.

The rearrangement joins TRBV5-6 to TRBJ1-1. The CDR3 covers 15 residues. The V gene's germline CDR1 is SGHDT and CDR2 YYEEEE. The CDR3: CASNLLGVEETEAFF.

This chain uses TRBV12-3 or TRBV12-4 with TRBJ2-2; the TCRdb call, TRBD1, lacks DNA for checking. This CDR3 comprises 14 residues. CDR3 in amino acids: CASSSRVGNGELFF.

This CDR3 reads CASSWVGVTTEAFF. The genes are TRBV7-9 and TRBJ1-1; TCRdb outputs TRBD1, but without DNA this stays unchecked. The CDR3 extends over 14 amino acids. CDR1 is SEHNR and CDR2 is FQNEAQ in the germline V gene (reference sequence).

The chain links TRBV5-4 to TRBJ2-2; TCRdb names TRBD2, which stays unverified in the absence of DNA. This CDR3 has 16 amino acids. Germline CDR1 and CDR2: SGHNT and YYREEE (reference sequence). CDR3 sequence reads: CASSWGTSGSKEELFF.

The chain recombines TRBV5-1 with TRBJ1-1. The germline CDR1 and CDR2 sequences are SGHRS and YFSETQ. This CDR3 has 15 residues. The CDR3 sequence is CASSLVGHGNTEAFF.

The V call is TRBV15, the J call TRBJ1-5; as DNA is missing, the TRBD1 call by TCRdb cannot be tested. Germline CDR1 and CDR2: LNHNV and YYDKDF (reference sequence). The CDR3 length is 15 residues. This CDR3 is CATRRAGGSGQPQHF.

This rearrangement joins TRBV4-1 to TRBJ2-7; the TCRdb D gene call, TRBD1, has no DNA to confirm it. CDR3 length equals 14 residues. Germline V gene sequence: CDR1 MGHRA, CDR2 YSYEKL. The CDR3 is CASSQGPATDEQYF.

CDR3 loop: CAWSLRFSSTDTQYF. The chain joins TRBV30 to TRBJ2-3. CDR1 is GTSNPN, CDR2 SVGIG, per germline (reference sequence). CDR3 length equals 15 residues.

The chain combines TRBV5-5 with TRBJ1-4; the D gene TCRdb calls, TRBD1, cannot be checked with no DNA. The CDR3 totals 15 residues. CDR1 SGHKS and CDR2 YYEKEE come from the germline V gene (reference sequence). CDR3 in amino acids: CASSLVPSTNEKLFF.

The rearrangement links TRBV29-1 to TRBJ2-7. Looked up from germline, CDR1 is SQVTM and CDR2 is ANQGSEA. The CDR3 runs 12 residues. The CDR3 protein is CSVGDNSYEQYF.

The chain uses TRBV5-1 and TRBJ2-7. Germline V gene data show CDR1 as SGHRS and CDR2 as YFSETQ. The CDR3 extends over 14 amino acids. The CDR3 region is CASSSQAGAYEQYF. Based on the CDR3 plus reference TRBV5-1 and TRBJ2-7, the full variable domain is KAGVTQTPRYLIKTRGQQVTLSCSPISGHRSVSWYQQTPGQGLQFLFEYFSETQRNKGNFPGRFSGRQFSNSRSEMNVSTLELGDSALYLCASSSQAGAYEQYFGPGTRLTVT.

The V call is TRBV10-3, the J call TRBJ2-3. The CDR3 totals 14 residues. Germline-derived CDR1 and CDR2 are ENHRY and SYGVKD. CDR3: CAISESTSTDTQYF.

The rearrangement joins TRBV12-3 or TRBV12-4 to TRBJ2-4; TCRdb's D gene call, TRBD1, goes unchecked for lack of DNA. The CDR3 runs 17 residues. The CDR3 here is CASSLGGQGFAKNIQYF.

The rearrangement joins TRBV5-4 to TRBJ1-6; the D call from TCRdb, TRBD1, cannot be confirmed without DNA. This CDR3 is 16 amino acids long. The germline CDR1 and CDR2 sequences are SGHNT and YYREEE (reference sequence). The CDR3: CASSFRNDRVNSPLHF.

The genes are TRBV7-2 and TRBJ2-5; TCRdb calls TRBD1, which cannot be checked without DNA. Germline assignment: CDR1 SGHTA and CDR2 FQGNSA. CDR3 length equals 15 residues. CDR3 residues: CASSLGGGSRETQYF.

This rearrangement joins TRBV18 to TRBJ2-3; without DNA, the TCRdb call of TRBD2 cannot be checked. Germline V gene sequence: CDR1 KGHSH, CDR2 LQKENI. This CDR3 is built from 13 residues. The CDR3 loop is CASSPPPPDTQYF.

The V gene is TRBV7-9, the J gene TRBJ2-7; the D call of TRBD1 rests on TCRdb alone, since no DNA is present to check it. This CDR3 has 15 residues. Per the germline V gene, CDR1 is SEHNR and CDR2 is FQNEAQ (reference sequence). Here the CDR3 reads CASSLPRQGYYEQYF.

This chain's CDR3 is CASKGNYNSPLHF. The chain has TRBV27 and TRBJ1-6. The CDR3 runs 13 residues. Germline V gene sequence: CDR1 MNHEY, CDR2 SMNVEV (reference sequence).

The chain is built from TRBV7-9 and TRBJ2-7; there is no DNA to check the TCRdb D call of TRBD2. Germline V gene data show CDR1 as SEHNR and CDR2 as FQNEAQ (reference sequence). CDR3 length equals 15 residues. The CDR3 is CASSLEGRKVYEQYF.

V usage is TRBV2 and J usage is TRBJ1-4; TCRdb indicates TRBD1, and absent DNA this call remains unverified. This CDR3 has 16 residues. Per the germline V gene, CDR1 is SNHLY and CDR2 is FYNNEI. CDR3 amino acids: CASRTPSDRGNEKLFF. Based on the CDR3 plus reference TRBV2 and TRBJ1-4, the full variable domain is EPEVTQTPSHQVTQMGQEVILRCVPISNHLYFYWYRQILGQKVEFLVSFYNNEISEKSEIFDDQFSVERPDGSNFTLKIRSTKLEDSAMYFCASRTPSDRGNEKLFFGSGTQLSVL.

This chain links TRBV9 with TRBJ2-1; with no DNA, the TCRdb D assignment of TRBD2 cannot be verified. The germline gives CDR1 SGDLS, CDR2 YYNGEE. The CDR3 consists of 15 residues. The CDR3 reads CASSPRTSGGYEQFF. Complete variable domain (other parts from reference TRBV9 and TRBJ2-1): DSGVTQTPKHLITATGQRVTLRCSPRSGDLSVYWYQQSLDQGLQFLIQYYNGEERAKGNILERFSAQQFPDLHSELNLSSLELGDSALYFCASSPRTSGGYEQFFGPGTRLTVL.

The chain carries TRBV5-6 and TRBJ2-6; absent DNA, TCRdb's TRBD1 call cannot be checked. The length of the CDR3 is 16 residues. Germline V gene sequence: CDR1 SGHDT, CDR2 YYEEEE. CDR3: CASSLVGGTGANVLTF.

This chain connects TRBV6-4 to TRBJ1-1; TCRdb indicates TRBD1, and absent DNA this call remains unverified. Germline CDR1 and CDR2: MRHNA and SNTAGT. This CDR3 contains 14 residues. The CDR3 here is CASRKVGGAVEAFF.

The chain is built from TRBV5-1 and TRBJ2-5. The CDR3 contains 20 residues. CDR1 and CDR2 from the germline V gene are SGHRS and YFSETQ. CDR3 sequence: CASSLSPSVRVRRFQETQYF.